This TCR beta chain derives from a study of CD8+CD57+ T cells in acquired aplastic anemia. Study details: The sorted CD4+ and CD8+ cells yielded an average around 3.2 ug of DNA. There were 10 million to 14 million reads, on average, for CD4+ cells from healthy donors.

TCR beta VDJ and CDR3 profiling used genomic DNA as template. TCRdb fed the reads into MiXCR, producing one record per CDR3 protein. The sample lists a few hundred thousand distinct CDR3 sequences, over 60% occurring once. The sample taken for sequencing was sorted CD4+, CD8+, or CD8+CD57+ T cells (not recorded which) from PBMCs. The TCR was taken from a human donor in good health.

The CDR3 loop reads CASIGTNYNEQFF. Written as DNA, the CDR3 is TGTGCCAGCATCGGGACAAACTACAATGAGCAGTTCTTC. V is TRBV6-1 and J is TRBJ2-1; the D gene is possibly TRBD1 (6 bases). Per germline, CDR1 MNHNS and CDR2 SASEGT. V dropped 7 bases and J dropped 3 bases, with 10 bases sitting between them. The CDR3 has 13 amino acids.